This T cell receptor beta chain was obtained from a study of blood T cell repertoires in COVID-19. Sequencing was performed with immunoSEQ multiplex PCR; in TCRdb, only in-frame clones are kept and a portion is missing. The sample carries 200,000 to 300,000 clones, 86% recorded once. This CDR3 contains 12 residues. The V end lost 2 bases, the J end lost 11 bases, and 12 bases lay between the germline ends. The chain carries TRBV12-3 or TRBV12-4 and TRBJ1-1; no clear D. The sample consisted of PBMCs or T cells enriched from blood (not recorded which). The sequence was collected from a woman younger than 30 who had recovered from COVID-19. CDR3 amino acids: CASSLTTWAAFF. CDR3 sequence (DNA): TGTGCCAGCAGTTTAACGACCTGGGCGGCTTTCTTT.